Listed below are T cell receptor beta chains from one sample, sequenced in a study of identical twins. A single record per CDR3 protein comes from TCRdb applying MiXCR to the 5' RACE reads. The data show hundreds of thousands of distinct CDR3 sequences, 5.5% to 6.5% seen once. Material for sequencing was naive T cells sorted from blood. The receptors come from a man between 18 and 35 years old in good health. Each CDR3 is given with its conserved first and last residue. Fields, in order: D gene, V gene, clone size, J gene, CDR3 length, CDR3 DNA, CDR3 protein. The D gene is left open where the match is weak. Rows give clone size only sometimes, using once, few, many, or a class for an expanded clone.

D: NA
V: TRBV6-2/TRBV6-3
size: few
J: TRBJ2-7
length: 14
DNA: TGTGCCAGCAGTTACGAGCAGGGCGGGAACGAGCAGTACTTC
CDR3: CASSYEQGGNEQYF

D: TRBD2
V: TRBV20-1
size: many
J: TRBJ2-7
length: 15
DNA: TGCAGTGCTAGGGGACTAGCGGGAGGGTCCTACGAGCAGTACTTC
CDR3: CSARGLAGGSYEQYF

D: NA
V: TRBV15
size: few
J: TRBJ2-3
length: 16
DNA: TGTGCCACCAGCAGACAGAGTAGTATGGGGCCAGATACGCAGTATTTT
CDR3: CATSRQSSMGPDTQYF

D: NA
V: TRBV20-1
size: few
J: TRBJ2-7
length: 12
DNA: TGCAGTGCCCCTAGCGATACCTACGAGCAGTACTTC
CDR3: CSAPSDTYEQYF

D: NA
V: TRBV10-3
size: many
J: TRBJ2-1
length: 20
DNA: TGTGCCATCAGGGCGGGCCAGGGGGCACAAAAGAAGCGGGGAAACAATGAGCAGTTCTTC
CDR3: CAIRAGQGAQKKRGNNEQFF

D: NA
V: TRBV6-1
size: NA
J: TRBJ2-5
length: 18
DNA: TGTGCCAGCAGTCTAACAGAGCCCACGACTATATCTCTGGAGACCCAGTACTTC
CDR3: CASSLTEPTTISLETQYF

D: NA
V: TRBV29-1
size: many
J: TRBJ2-7
length: 11
DNA: TGCAGCGCCCGGGACCTTGGCGAGCAGTACTTC
CDR3: CSARDLGEQYF

D: NA
V: TRBV5-1
size: NA
J: TRBJ2-1
length: 14
DNA: TGCGCCAGCAGCTTGGGTATGGCAAACCATGAGCAGTTCTTC
CDR3: CASSLGMANHEQFF

D: TRBD1
V: TRBV9
size: NA
J: TRBJ1-2
length: 15
DNA: TGTGCCAGCAGCGTAACCCAGACAGGGAGCTATGGCTACACCTTC
CDR3: CASSVTQTGSYGYTF

D: TRBD2
V: TRBV20-1
size: many
J: TRBJ2-5
length: 13
DNA: TGCAGTGCTAGGACTAGCGGGAAAGAGACCCAGTACTTC
CDR3: CSARTSGKETQYF

D: NA
V: TRBV7-3
size: NA
J: TRBJ2-5
length: 15
DNA: TGTGCCAGCAGCTTGTCGGGGTTGTCACAAGAGACCCAGTACTTC
CDR3: CASSLSGLSQETQYF

D: TRBD2
V: TRBV9
size: NA
J: TRBJ2-7
length: 15
DNA: TGTGCCAGCAGCGTCAGCGGGAGGCCGACCTACGAGCAGTACTTC
CDR3: CASSVSGRPTYEQYF

D: NA
V: TRBV24-1
size: many
J: TRBJ1-4
length: 11
DNA: TGTGCCACCAGTGATGAAGGAAAACTGTTTTTT
CDR3: CATSDEGKLFF

D: TRBD1
V: TRBV4-2
size: few
J: TRBJ1-2
length: 15
DNA: TGTGCCAGCAGCCAAGAGAGGGGGACAGGCTATGGCTACACCTTC
CDR3: CASSQERGTGYGYTF

D: TRBD1
V: TRBV28
size: NA
J: TRBJ2-7
length: 16
DNA: TGTGCCAGCAGTCCTCCGACAGGGGGAATAACCTACGAGCAGTACTTC
CDR3: CASSPPTGGITYEQYF

D: TRBD2
V: TRBV20-1
size: many
J: TRBJ2-7
length: 14
DNA: TGCAGTGCTAGACCCGGGACTAGCATCGGCGAGCAGTACTTC
CDR3: CSARPGTSIGEQYF

D: NA
V: TRBV28
size: NA
J: TRBJ2-1
length: 11
DNA: TGTGCCAGCGTGGGAGAAAATGAGCAGTTCTTC
CDR3: CASVGENEQFF

D: TRBD2
V: TRBV12-3/TRBV12-4
size: many
J: TRBJ2-5
length: 18
DNA: TGTGCCAGCAGTTTGGTGTCTAGCGGGCATTGGTACCAAGAGACCCAGTACTTC
CDR3: CASSLVSSGHWYQETQYF

D: NA
V: TRBV20-1
size: NA
J: TRBJ2-1
length: 13
DNA: TGCAGTGCTACCGGACGGGCCTACAATGAGCAGTTCTTC
CDR3: CSATGRAYNEQFF

D: NA
V: TRBV4-1
size: few
J: TRBJ2-1
length: 12
DNA: TGCGCCAGCAGCCAAGATACGGGACTGCAGTTCTTC
CDR3: CASSQDTGLQFF

D: NA
V: TRBV30
size: NA
J: TRBJ1-5
length: 13
DNA: TGTGCCTGGAGTGTATCGGCGGATCAGCCCCAGCATTTT
CDR3: CAWSVSADQPQHF

D: TRBD2
V: TRBV28
size: many
J: TRBJ2-7
length: 17
DNA: TGTGCCAGCACACACCCCCCCGGACTAGCGGGAGGGGTCGAGCAGTACTTC
CDR3: CASTHPPGLAGGVEQYF

D: NA
V: TRBV15
size: many
J: TRBJ1-3
length: 14
DNA: TGTGCCACCAGCAGAGAAGTTCCCGGAAACACCATATATTTT
CDR3: CATSREVPGNTIYF

D: TRBD2
V: TRBV5-1
size: NA
J: TRBJ2-1
length: 15
DNA: TGCGCCAGCAGCTTGACTAGCGGGGTTAGGGATGAGCAGTTCTTC
CDR3: CASSLTSGVRDEQFF

D: TRBD1
V: TRBV20-1
size: few
J: TRBJ2-4
length: 15
DNA: TGCAGTGCTAGAGATCAGGGGGTTGCCAAAAACATTCAGTACTTC
CDR3: CSARDQGVAKNIQYF

D: TRBD2
V: TRBV7-2
size: few
J: TRBJ2-1
length: 16
DNA: TGTGCCAGCAGCCGAGGACTAGCGGGAGGATGGGGGGAGCAGTTCTTC
CDR3: CASSRGLAGGWGEQFF

D: NA
V: TRBV20-1
size: many
J: TRBJ2-7
length: 11
DNA: TGCAGTGCTAGACATGGACGCGAGCAGTACTTC
CDR3: CSARHGREQYF

D: TRBD2
V: TRBV3-1
size: NA
J: TRBJ2-3
length: 14
DNA: TGTGCCAGCAGCCGAACTAGCGGGAGTGAAACGCAGTATTTT
CDR3: CASSRTSGSETQYF